These 7 T cell receptor beta chains were sequenced from one sample in a study of blood T cell repertoires in COVID-19. The table came from immunoSEQ multiplex PCR; TCRdb's copy has only in-frame clones and leaves some out. The data contain under 300,000 clones, approximately 85% of them singletons. Sequenced input: PBMCs or T cells enriched from blood (not recorded which). These receptor sequences come from a woman aged 50 to 60 who had recovered from COVID-19.

The chain has TRBV5-1 and TRBJ2-7; the D gene is possibly TRBD1 (5 bases). This CDR3 is 13 amino acids long. Germline loops: CDR1 SGHRS, CDR2 YFSETQ. Deletions cut 8 bases from V and 3 bases from J, with 15 bases between. The CDR3 nucleotides read TGCGCCAGTCACGTCCAGCAGGGCTACGAGCAGTACTTC. The encoded protein is CASHVQQGYEQYF.

V usage is TRBV7-2 and J usage is TRBJ1-4, with no clear D. This CDR3 is built from 16 residues. Trimming took 3 bases from V and 5 from J, leaving 16 bases between them. Germline CDR1 and CDR2: SGHTA and FQGNSA. The CDR3 nucleotides are TGTGCCAGCAGCTTGTTCTCAAGAGGGTTAAATGAAAAACTGTTTTTT. This gives the protein CASSLFSRGLNEKLFF.

The V call is TRBV2, the J call TRBJ2-5, with 15 bases fitting TRBD2. Germline CDR1 and CDR2: SNHLY and FYNNEI. With 4 bases clipped from V and 4 bases from J, the junction kept 7 bases outside the gene matches. This CDR3 comprises 17 residues. The DNA of the CDR3 is TGTGCCAGCAGTGGGACTAGCGGGAGGGCCAAGGGAGAGACCCAGTACTTC. This translates into CASSGTSGRAKGETQYF.

The CDR3: CASSLRRGNEAFF. In DNA, the CDR3 is TGTGCCAGCAGTTTACGGAGAGGTAATGAAGCTTTCTTT. The chain uses TRBV27 and TRBJ1-1; D remains unclear. This CDR3 comprises 13 residues. Trimming removed 2 bases from V and 7 bases from J, with 11 bases in between. Germline CDR1 MNHEY, CDR2 SMNVEV (reference sequence).

The V gene is TRBV5-1, the J gene TRBJ2-1; TRBD2 matches 13 bases. CDR1 is SGHRS and CDR2 is YFSETQ in the germline V gene. With 1 base clipped from V and 2 bases from J, the junction kept 9 bases outside the gene matches. The length of the CDR3 is 19 residues. The CDR3 DNA follows: TGCGCCAGCAGCTTGCGGCCCAGACTAGCGGGAGGCCCCTACAATGAGCAGTTCTTC. Translated, it gives CASSLRPRLAGGPYNEQFF.

The J gene is TRBJ2-5, the V gene TRBV11-3; perhaps TRBD2 as D (5 bases). Per germline, CDR1 SGHNT and CDR2 YENEEA. V lost 2 bases to trimming and J lost 7 bases, with 8 bases between them. The CDR3 is 12 residues long. The CDR3 bases are TGTGCCAGCAGCTTAAATCGGGGGACCCAGTACTTC. Amino acids: CASSLNRGTQYF.

This rearrangement joins TRBV28 to TRBJ1-2; 7 bases are shared with TRBD1. The V segment lost 5 bases and the J segment 6 bases; nucleotides outside the gene matches: 6. This CDR3 contains 13 residues. CDR1 and CDR2 (germline): MDHEN, SYDVKM. The DNA of the CDR3 is TGTGCCAGCAGTGCCAGACAGGGAAATGGCTACACCTTC. This gives the protein CASSARQGNGYTF.